These 18 T cell receptor beta chains came from one sample sequenced in a study of shared clonotypes between healthy human individuals. Using immunoSEQ multiplex PCR, the repertoire was profiled, and TCRdb retains in-frame clones only, with some absent. Of about 1,500,000 clones listed, approximately 96% are singletons. Sequences were obtained from naive CD4+ T cells sorted from blood. Subset noted: CD45RA+ positively selected. Source of these receptors: a man younger than 40 in good health.

The chain carries TRBV29-1 and TRBJ2-3; 7 bases are shared with TRBD1. Germline V gene lookup returns CDR1 SQVTM and CDR2 ANQGSEA. With 5 bases clipped from V and 3 bases from J, the junction kept 5 bases outside the gene matches. The CDR3 extends over 13 amino acids. This chain's CDR3 is CSVSGTATDTQYF. The CDR3 coding sequence is TGCAGCGTTTCGGGGACAGCGACAGATACGCAGTATTTT.

This chain links TRBV27 with TRBJ2-1, with no clear D. Trimming removed 8 bases at V and 3 bases at J, with 5 bases between. The CDR3 totals 11 residues. Germline V gives CDR1 MNHEY, CDR2 SMNVEV (reference sequence). CDR3 sequence (DNA): TGTGCCAGCTCCAACTACAATGAGCAGTTCTTC. As protein: CASSNYNEQFF.

The genes are TRBV30 and TRBJ1-4; maybe TRBD1 (6 bases). Trimming stripped 2 bases from V and 6 bases from J, with 16 bases between. The CDR3 sequence is 15 residues long. CDR1 and CDR2 from the germline V gene are GTSNPN and SVGIG (reference sequence). Here the CDR3 DNA reads TGTGCCTGGAGTCGTGGAACAGGGTTATATGAAAAACTGTTTTTT. Translated: CAWSRGTGLYEKLFF.

This rearrangement joins TRBV28 to TRBJ1-4, with unresolved D. From germline, CDR1 is MDHEN and CDR2 SYDVKM. This CDR3 region has 15 residues. V dropped 6 bases and J dropped 8 bases, with 19 bases sitting between them. As DNA, the CDR3 is TGTGCCAGCAGCCTCCCGGGAGGCCTTTTCGAAAAACTGTTTTTT. Translated, it gives CASSLPGGLFEKLFF.

The CDR3 sequence is CASSPPFVAGRPTQYF. Here the CDR3 DNA reads TGTGCCAGCAGCCCCCCATTCGTGGCAGGGCGACCTACGCAGTATTTT. The J gene is TRBJ2-3, the V gene TRBV7-9; a possible D gene is TRBD1 (5 bases). Trimming pared 5 bases from V and 8 bases from J, leaving 23 bases between. Looked up from germline, CDR1 is SEHNR and CDR2 is FQNEAQ (reference sequence). The CDR3 is made up of 16 amino acids.

The chain couples TRBV27 to TRBJ2-5, with D perhaps given as TRBD1 or TRBD2 (5 bases each). CDR1 MNHEY and CDR2 SMNVEV come from the germline V gene (reference sequence). V gave up 6 bases and J gave up 2 bases, with 19 bases separating them. This CDR3 is 16 amino acids long. CDR3 sequence: CASSGALGPSQETQYF. The CDR3 DNA sequence: TGTGCCAGCAGCGGGGCCCTGGGCCCCTCGCAAGAGACCCAGTACTTC.

This chain uses TRBV2 with TRBJ2-7; 7 bases align to TRBD2. Trimming took 1 base from V and 3 from J; bases not matched to a gene: 3. Germline V gene data show CDR1 as SNHLY and CDR2 as FYNNEI. This CDR3 contains 14 residues. Written as DNA, the CDR3 is TGTGCCAGCAGTGAAGTGGGGGGGGACTACGAGCAGTACTTC. Its translation: CASSEVGGDYEQYF.

The chain couples TRBV21-1 to TRBJ2-7; the table calls TRBD1, which could not be checked here. TRBV21-1 is reported as a pseudogene. CDR3 length equals 15 residues. DNA of the CDR3: TGTGCCAGCAGCAAAATCCTCCAGGGGGTTTACGAGCAGTACTTC. It translates to CASSKILQGVYEQYF.

This chain links TRBV28 with TRBJ2-3, with TRBD1 as a possible D gene (6 bases). V was pared by 4 bases and J by 3 bases, with 8 bases between. The germline CDR1 and CDR2 sequences are MDHEN and SYDVKM. The CDR3 contains 13 residues. The CDR3 region has the DNA TGTGCCAGCAGTTCCGGACAGACAGATACGCAGTATTTT. This codes for CASSSGQTDTQYF.

This chain joins TRBV29-1 and TRBJ2-5; D gene unclear. The CDR3 has 11 residues. Trimming shortened V by 5 bases and J by 4 bases, and 8 bases separated the two germline ends. CDR1 is SQVTM, CDR2 ANQGSEA, per germline. CDR3 DNA: TGCAGCGTTCTGGAGTCAGAGACCCAGTACTTC. As protein: CSVLESETQYF.

V and J are TRBV5-6 and TRBJ2-7, with 8 bases identical to TRBD2. From germline, CDR1 is SGHDT and CDR2 YYEEEE. The junction had 7 bases not matched to a gene; V was cut back by 2 bases and J by 0 bases. The CDR3 loop spans 16 amino acids. In nucleotides, the CDR3 is TGTGCCAGCAGCTTCTTCCTAGCGGGTAGCTCCTACGAGCAGTACTTC. This codes for CASSFFLAGSSYEQYF.

This chain joins TRBV27 and TRBJ2-7; no clear D. Looked up from germline, CDR1 is MNHEY and CDR2 is SMNVEV (reference sequence). The V end lost 5 bases, the J end lost 5 bases, and 4 bases lay between the germline ends. The CDR3 length is 10 residues. For the CDR3, the DNA is TGTGCCAGCAGTCACAACGAGCAGTACTTC. It codes for CASSHNEQYF.

This clone came up once. The V gene is TRBV10-1, the J gene TRBJ1-3; no clear D. There are 14 residues in the CDR3. Per germline, CDR1 WNHNN and CDR2 SYGVQD (reference sequence). The V gene lost 6 bases and the J gene lost 0 bases, with 9 bases spanning the gap. Written as DNA, the CDR3 is TGCGCCAGCAGCGACCTCAGCTCTGGAAACACCATATATTTT. Residues: CASSDLSSGNTIYF.

The chain has TRBV28 and TRBJ1-2, with D possibly TRBD1 on 5 matching bases. The germline CDR1 and CDR2 sequences are MDHEN and SYDVKM. This CDR3 is 13 amino acids long. Trimming pared 5 bases from V and 7 bases from J, leaving 14 bases between. The CDR3 spells CASSTQGIRGYTF. The CDR3 coding sequence is TGTGCCAGCAGTACTCAGGGAATTCGTGGCTACACCTTC.

V and J are TRBV9 and TRBJ2-7; TRBD1 is a possible D gene (5 bases). CDR3 size: 14 residues. V lost 0 bases, J lost 4 bases, and 11 bases lay in between. Looked up from germline, CDR1 is SGDLS and CDR2 is YYNGEE. The CDR3 loop is CASSVAGREYEQYF. Here the CDR3 DNA reads TGTGCCAGCAGCGTAGCTGGCAGGGAATACGAGCAGTACTTC.

The chain carries TRBV28 and TRBJ2-1; D could derive from TRBD1 or TRBD2 (5 bases each). V was clipped by 0 bases and J by 0 bases, with 9 bases between them. Germline CDR1 MDHEN, CDR2 SYDVKM. CDR3 length: 16 amino acids. DNA for the CDR3: TGTGCCAGCAGTTTATGGGGACGGAACTCCTACAATGAGCAGTTCTTC. Amino acid sequence: CASSLWGRNSYNEQFF.

The J gene is TRBJ1-2, the V gene TRBV27; TRBD1 aligns across 7 bases. Germline CDR1 reads MNHEY; CDR2 reads SMNVEV (reference sequence). The CDR3 runs 16 residues. V shed 5 bases and J 1 base; nucleotides not matched to a gene: 10. The CDR3: CASSPRRDSLNYGYTF. For the CDR3, the DNA is TGTGCCAGCAGTCCCCGAAGGGACAGTCTTAACTATGGCTACACCTTC.

The chain couples TRBV7-6 to TRBJ2-7; D perhaps matches TRBD2 (6 bases). CDR1 and CDR2 (germline): SGHVS, FNYEAQ. There are 17 residues in the CDR3. Trimming cost V 2 bases and J 5 bases, with 22 bases left between them. This chain's CDR3 is CASSLNMRGRLVHEQYF. The CDR3 coding sequence is TGTGCCAGCAGCTTAAATATGCGGGGACGACTTGTCCACGAGCAGTACTTC.